This T cell receptor (beta chain) was recorded in a study of circulating CD8 cells and anti-PD-1 response in melanoma. On this clonotype itself: No antigen is known for it.

The germline V and J ends were trimmed by 5 bases and 4 bases, with 25 bases remaining between them. Germline CDR1 is SGHDT and CDR2 is YYEEEE. The CDR3 is 18 residues long. Live CD3+CD8+TCRalphabeta+ cells were sorted into four subsets by PD-1 and/or TIGIT. Overall study findings and caveats: No tumor material was available, so peptide assays assessed reactivity. PD-1 and DPOS subsets showed similar, higher clonality than DNEG.

Each library started from approximately 14 ng of total RNA using the QIAseq Immune Repertoire TCR panel. TCRdb reprocessed the reads via MiXCR and lists one record per CDR3 protein. The sample has more than 650 distinct CDR3 sequences, roughly 10% seen once; the top ten hold roughly 56%. The chain carries TRBV5-6 and TRBJ2-1; D is possibly TRBD1 or TRBD2 (5 bases each). The source is a human donor with melanoma. The specimen was CD8+ T cells from PBMCs, collected at baseline or after one month of anti-PD-1 therapy (not recorded which). The chain's CDR3 is CASSRLISGTEAYNEQFF. The CDR3 DNA reads as TGTGCCAGCAGTCGTCTCATTTCCGGGACGGAGGCTTACAATGAGCAGTTCTTC.